These T cell receptor beta chains were read from a single sample in a study of blood T cell repertoires in COVID-19. Profiling relied on immunoSEQ multiplex PCR, and the TCRdb table lists in-frame clones only, not all of them. The sample gives around 230,000 clones, 75% to 90% of which show up once; about 2.2% is in the top ten. The source material was peripheral blood. These receptors originate from a man under 40 who had recovered from COVID-19. Both conserved end residues are part of each CDR3. D genes are given only for firm matches. A clone size is listed for some rows: how often the clone was seen (once, few, many), or a class if it is expanded.

>NA|TRBJ1-2|TRBV28|NA
TGTGCCAGCAGACTTATCACCCCTAACTATGGCTACACCTTC
CASRLITPNYGYTF
>NA|TRBJ1-1|TRBV30|NA
NA
CAWSVNWGTGTDF
>TRBD2|TRBJ2-2|TRBV6-6|NA
TGTGCCAGCAGCCCCCTCGGGGGGAAGAACACCGGGGAGCTGTTTTTT
CASSPLGGKNTGELFF
>NA|TRBJ1-1|TRBV6-4|NA
TGTGCCAGCAGTGACTCCCATGGGAGGGACACTGAAGCTTTCTTT
CASSDSHGRDTEAFF
>NA|TRBJ1-5|TRBV20-1|NA
TGCAGTGCTAGTGGGGGGACTCATCAGCCCCAGCATTTT
CSASGGTHQPQHF
>NA|TRBJ1-5|TRBV30|NA
TGTGCCTGGAACAGGGTAGGGAGCAATCAGCCCCAGCATTTT
CAWNRVGSNQPQHF
>TRBD1|TRBJ1-5|TRBV18|NA
TGTGCCAGCTCAGAGGACAGGGCGTATCAGCCCCAGCATTTT
CASSEDRAYQPQHF
>TRBD1|TRBJ1-5|TRBV5-1|once
TGCGCCAGCAGCTTGGAAGGGGGCCATCAGCCCCAGCATTTT
CASSLEGGHQPQHF
>NA|TRBJ1-1|TRBV5-5|NA
TGTGCCAGCAGCCCCCGAAGCTTTCTCACTGAAGCTTTCTTT
CASSPRSFLTEAFF
>TRBD2|TRBJ2-3|TRBV11-2|NA
TGTGCCAGCGCGATTCCGGCGGGGGTGGGGGATACGCAGTATTTT
CASAIPAGVGDTQYF
>NA|TRBJ2-7|TRBV5-1|NA
TGCGCCAGCTCTTTAGGACATCCTCAAGACGAGCAGTACTTC
CASSLGHPQDEQYF
>TRBD1|TRBJ2-7|TRBV6-5|NA
TGTGCCAGCAGACGTGCCGGGACAGTCTACGAGCAGTACTTC
CASRRAGTVYEQYF
>NA|TRBJ1-1|TRBV2|NA
TGTGCCAGCAGTGTACGGGGAATGAACACTGAAGCTTTCTTT
CASSVRGMNTEAFF
>NA|TRBJ1-5|TRBV7-9|NA
TGTGCCAGCAGTTTATCCGGGACAAGCAATCAGCCCCAGCATTTT
CASSLSGTSNQPQHF
>NA|TRBJ1-2|TRBV11-2|NA
TGTGCCAGCAGCTTAGATCCAGGGAGGGGGGTCTATGGCTACACCTTC
CASSLDPGRGVYGYTF
>TRBD1|TRBJ1-2|TRBV12-3/TRBV12-4|NA
TGTGCCAGCAGTACAGGGGGCTCTGGCTACACCTTC
CASSTGGSGYTF
>TRBD1|TRBJ2-7|TRBV6-5|NA
TGTGCCAGCAGCCTACAGGGGCCCTACGAGCAGTACTTC
CASSLQGPYEQYF
>TRBD2|TRBJ2-1|TRBV2|NA
TGTGCCAGCAGCCTAGCGGGGGGGCGGCCCAATGAGCAGTTCTTC
CASSLAGGRPNEQFF
>NA|TRBJ2-7|TRBV6-5|few
TGTGCCAGCAGCTCGGACAGCGGACTCTCCTACGAGCAGTACTTC
CASSSDSGLSYEQYF
>NA|TRBJ1-1|TRBV7-8|NA
TGTGCCAGCAGCTTAGCGCTAGCAGGGAACACTGAAGCTTTCTTT
CASSLALAGNTEAFF
>NA|TRBJ2-1|TRBV7-9|NA
TGTGCCAGCAGCTTAGAATCGGCGGGTAGTGAGCAGTTCTTC
CASSLESAGSEQFF
>NA|TRBJ1-3|TRBV14|NA
TGTGCCAGCAGCCACTCAATACAGGGTGGTGGAAACACCATATATTTT
CASSHSIQGGGNTIYF
>TRBD2|TRBJ2-1|TRBV15|NA
TGTGCCACCACCCTTGGCGGGGGGGCTTGGGGTGAGCAGTTCTTC
CATTLGGGAWGEQFF
>NA|TRBJ1-5|TRBV30|NA
TGTGCCTGGAGTCAACGGGAGGATCAGCCCCAGCATTTT
CAWSQREDQPQHF
>NA|TRBJ2-5|TRBV5-1|NA
TGCGCCAGCAGCGCCCCAGGGTTTCGGGAGACCCAGTACTTC
CASSAPGFRETQYF
>NA|TRBJ2-7|TRBV13|once
TGTGCCAGCAGCTTAGGCCGGGGGGCCTCCTACGAGCAGTACTTC
CASSLGRGASYEQYF
>TRBD1|TRBJ2-7|TRBV5-1|NA
TGCGCCAGCAGCGCAACCGGGACAGGGCTCTACGAGCAGTACTTC
CASSATGTGLYEQYF
>NA|TRBJ2-5|TRBV6-5|NA
TGTGCCAGCAGCCGAGGGGGAGGGGAGACCCAGTACTTC
CASSRGGGETQYF
>NA|TRBJ2-2|TRBV6-6|NA
TGTGCCAGCAGTTACTCATACAGGGTATCGGCCGGGGAGCTGTTTTTT
CASSYSYRVSAGELFF
>TRBD1|TRBJ1-6|TRBV18|NA
TGTGCCAGCTCACCTCAGGACAGGGGAAATTCACCCCTCCACTTT
CASSPQDRGNSPLHF
>TRBD1|TRBJ1-1|TRBV4-1|NA
TGCGCCAGCAGCCAAGATTTTGGGACAGATGAAGCTTTCTTT
CASSQDFGTDEAFF
>NA|TRBJ1-3|TRBV5-1|NA
TGCGCCAGCAGCTTGTTACCCCAGGACTCTGGAAACACCATATATTTT
CASSLLPQDSGNTIYF
>TRBD2|TRBJ2-5|TRBV19|NA
TGTGCCAGTAGGGCCTTTGCGGGGGGTTGGGAGACCCAGTACTTC
CASRAFAGGWETQYF
>NA|TRBJ2-3|TRBV6-5|NA
TGTGCCAGCAGTTACTCTTTTGGAGGGGGCACAGATACGCAGTATTTT
CASSYSFGGGTDTQYF
>NA|TRBJ1-5|TRBV20-1|NA
TGCAGTGCTAGTGGTGACAGTAGCAATCAGCCCCAGCATTTT
CSASGDSSNQPQHF
>NA|TRBJ2-3|TRBV21-1|NA
TGTGCCAGCAGCACAGAGCGGGGGGCCACAGATACGCAGTATTTT
CASSTERGATDTQYF
>NA|TRBJ1-3|TRBV9|NA
TGTGCCAGCAGCCCCCCCCTGGAGGGAGCCCGAAACACCATATATTTT
CASSPPLEGARNTIYF